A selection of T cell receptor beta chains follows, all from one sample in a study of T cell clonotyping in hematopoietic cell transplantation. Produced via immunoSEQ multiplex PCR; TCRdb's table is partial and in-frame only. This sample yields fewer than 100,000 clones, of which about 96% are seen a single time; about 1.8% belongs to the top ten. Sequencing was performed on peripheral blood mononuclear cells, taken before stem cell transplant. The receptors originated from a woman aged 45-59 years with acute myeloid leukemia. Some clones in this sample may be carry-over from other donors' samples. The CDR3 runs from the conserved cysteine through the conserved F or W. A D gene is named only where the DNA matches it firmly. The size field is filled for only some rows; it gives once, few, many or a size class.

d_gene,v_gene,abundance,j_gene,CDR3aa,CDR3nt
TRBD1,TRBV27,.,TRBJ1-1,CASSHWTGGVPEAFF,TGTGCCAGCAGTCACTGGACAGGGGGCGTGCCTGAAGCTTTCTTT
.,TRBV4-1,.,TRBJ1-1,CASSPWGAGMNTEAFF,TGCGCCAGCTCCCCTTGGGGGGCGGGAATGAACACTGAAGCTTTCTTT
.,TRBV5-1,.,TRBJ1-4,CASSLAGQPVPREKLFF,TGCGCCAGCAGCTTGGCAGGCCAGCCCGTACCTAGGGAAAAACTGTTTTTT
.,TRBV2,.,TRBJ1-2,CASSPHDGFYGYTF,TGTGCCAGCAGTCCCCATGACGGATTCTATGGCTACACCTTC
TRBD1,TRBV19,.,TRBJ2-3,CASSIVRTGGIDTQYF,TGTGCCAGTAGTATAGTGAGGACAGGGGGTATAGATACGCAGTATTTT
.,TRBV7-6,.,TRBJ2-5,CASSLVRETQYF,TGTGCCAGCAGCTTAGTACGAGAGACCCAGTACTTC
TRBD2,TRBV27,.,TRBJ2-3,CASSRRLAGVLDTQYF,TGTGCCAGCAGTCGCAGACTAGCGGGAGTGTTGGATACGCAGTATTTT
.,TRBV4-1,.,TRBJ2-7,CASSPLSGGPYEQYF,TGCGCCAGCAGCCCCTTATCCGGGGGCCCCTACGAGCAGTACTTC
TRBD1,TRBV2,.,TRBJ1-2,CASSDRGYGYTF,TGTGCCAGCAGCGACAGGGGCTATGGCTACACCTTC
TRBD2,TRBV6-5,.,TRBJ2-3,CASSSGTRDTQYF,TGTGCCAGCAGCTCCGGGACTAGAGACACGCAGTATTTT
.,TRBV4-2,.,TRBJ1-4,CASSQVTGGLEKLFF,TGTGCCAGCAGCCAAGTGACGGGGGGGCTCGAAAAACTGTTTTTT
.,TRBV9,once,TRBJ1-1,CASSVGSGPSAEAFF,TGTGCCAGCAGCGTAGGATCAGGACCAAGTGCCGAAGCTTTCTTT
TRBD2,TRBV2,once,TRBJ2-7,CASLRTSGRGSYEQYF,TGTGCCAGCCTCAGGACTAGCGGGAGAGGGTCCTACGAGCAGTACTTC
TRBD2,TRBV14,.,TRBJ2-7,CASSQETSGIYEQYF,TGTGCCAGCAGCCAAGAAACTAGCGGGATCTACGAGCAGTACTTC
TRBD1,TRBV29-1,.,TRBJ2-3,CSVGQGGTDTQYF,TGCAGCGTTGGACAGGGCGGCACAGATACGCAGTATTTT
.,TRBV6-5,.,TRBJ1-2,CASSYSTGADYGYTF,TGTGCCAGCAGTTACTCGACTGGGGCGGACTATGGCTACACCTTC
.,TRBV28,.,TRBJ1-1,CASSSGMNTEAFF,TGTGCCAGCAGTTCAGGCATGAACACTGAAGCTTTCTTT
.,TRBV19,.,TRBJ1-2,CASSRDLYGYTF,TGTGCCAGTAGTAGGGACCTCTATGGCTACACCTTC
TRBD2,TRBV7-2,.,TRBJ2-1,CASSTGTSGGMVF,TGTGCCAGCAGCACGGGGACTAGCGGGGGGATGGTCTTC
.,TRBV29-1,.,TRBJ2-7,CSVWYQSSYEQYF,TGCAGCGTATGGTACCAAAGCTCCTACGAGCAGTACTTC
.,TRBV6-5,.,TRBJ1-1,CASSQYSANTEAFF,TGTGCCAGCAGCCAATACTCGGCGAACACTGAAGCTTTCTTT
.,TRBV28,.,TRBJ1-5,CASSPTHDSNQPQHF,TGTGCCAGCAGTCCCACACATGATAGCAATCAGCCCCAGCATTTT
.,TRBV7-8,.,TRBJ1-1,CASSLGRADEAFF,TGTGCCAGCAGCTTAGGTCGGGCAGATGAAGCTTTCTTT
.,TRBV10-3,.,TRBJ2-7,CAISSQGNALEQYF,TGTGCCATCAGTTCACAGGGAAATGCTCTCGAGCAGTACTTC
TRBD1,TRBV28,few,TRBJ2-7,CASSSPGTADPEQYF,TGTGCCAGCAGTTCTCCCGGGACAGCCGATCCCGAGCAGTACTTC
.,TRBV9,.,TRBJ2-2,CASSLTTGNTGELFF,TGTGCCAGCAGCCTAACGACAGGGAACACCGGGGAGCTGTTTTTT
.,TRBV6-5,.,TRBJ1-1,CASRHRTALNTEAFF,TGTGCCAGCAGACACCGGACAGCTTTGAACACTGAAGCTTTCTTT
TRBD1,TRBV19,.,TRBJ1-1,CASFSISRTGAITEAFF,TGTGCCAGTTTTTCCATCTCCCGGACAGGGGCGATCACTGAAGCTTTCTTT
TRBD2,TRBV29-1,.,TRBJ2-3,CSVGDPGGAGDTQYF,TGCAGCGTTGGAGATCCCGGGGGGGCCGGCGATACGCAGTATTTT
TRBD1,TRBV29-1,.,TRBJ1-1,CSATGGAGEAFF,TGCAGCGCTACAGGGGGGGCGGGTGAAGCTTTCTTT
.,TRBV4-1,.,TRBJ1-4,CASSLRVANEKLFF,TGCGCCAGCAGCCTCAGGGTTGCTAATGAAAAACTGTTTTTT
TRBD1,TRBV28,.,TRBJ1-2,CAIGQGIGYTF,TGTGCCATCGGACAGGGGATCGGCTACACCTTC
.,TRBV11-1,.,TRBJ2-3,CASSLAPLGGKDTQYF,TGTGCCAGCAGCTTAGCTCCCTTAGGCGGCAAAGATACGCAGTATTTT
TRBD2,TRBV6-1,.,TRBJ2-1,CASSDGGALAAGEQFF,TGTGCCAGCAGTGACGGGGGCGCACTAGCGGCCGGCGAGCAGTTCTTC
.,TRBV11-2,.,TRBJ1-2,CASSLGRNYGYTF,TGTGCCAGCAGCTTAGGGCGGAACTATGGCTACACCTTC
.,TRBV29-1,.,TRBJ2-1,CSAGPMGNEQFF,TGCAGCGCCGGTCCCATGGGGAATGAGCAGTTCTTC
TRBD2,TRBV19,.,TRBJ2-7,CASSSGGSYEQYF,TGTGCCAGTAGTAGCGGGGGCTCCTACGAGCAGTACTTC
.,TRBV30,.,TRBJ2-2,CAWSPVGELFF,TGTGCCTGGAGTCCGGTCGGGGAGCTGTTTTTT
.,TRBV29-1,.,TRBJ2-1,CSVEVGGSYNEQFF,TGCAGCGTTGAGGTTGGAGGGTCCTACAATGAGCAGTTCTTC
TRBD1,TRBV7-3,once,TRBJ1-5,CASSAGGADQPQHF,TGTGCCAGCAGCGCAGGGGGCGCAGATCAGCCCCAGCATTTT
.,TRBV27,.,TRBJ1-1,CASSSPGRGRTEAFF,TGTGCCAGCAGTTCCCCGGGACGGGGGCGGACTGAAGCTTTCTTT
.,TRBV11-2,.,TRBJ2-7,CASSLDSIGVSSYEQYF,TGTGCCAGCAGCTTAGACTCTATCGGGGTTAGCTCCTACGAGCAGTACTTC
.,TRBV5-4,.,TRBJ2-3,CASSLALGRGTTDTQYF,TGTGCCAGCAGCTTGGCCTTAGGCAGGGGCACTACAGATACGCAGTATTTT
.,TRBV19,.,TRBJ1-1,CASSLWEGVGTEAFF,TGTGCCAGTAGCTTATGGGAGGGAGTGGGAACTGAAGCTTTCTTT
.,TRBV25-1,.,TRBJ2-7,CASSDPLYEQYF,TGTGCCAGCAGTGACCCCCTTTACGAGCAGTACTTC
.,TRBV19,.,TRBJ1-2,CASTPLEAYGYTF,TGTGCCAGTACCCCCTTGGAAGCCTATGGCTACACCTTC
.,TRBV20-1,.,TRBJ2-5,CSARRGETQYF,TGCAGTGCTAGACGCGGGGAGACCCAGTACTTC
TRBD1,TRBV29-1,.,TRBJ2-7,CSVITDRGPSYEQYF,TGCAGCGTCATAACGGACAGGGGGCCCTCCTACGAGCAGTACTTC
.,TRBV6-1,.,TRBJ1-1,CASRPTDEAFF,TGTGCCAGCAGACCGACAGATGAAGCTTTCTTT
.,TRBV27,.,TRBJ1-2,CASSGKGVPFF,TGTGCCAGCAGTGGAAAGGGGGTCCCCTTCTTC
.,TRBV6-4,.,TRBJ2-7,CASSELPGLNYEQYF,TGTGCCAGCAGTGAGCTTCCGGGACTTAACTACGAGCAGTACTTC
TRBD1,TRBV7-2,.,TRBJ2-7,CASSSPGQGYLGQYF,TGTGCCAGCAGCTCGCCGGGACAGGGGTACTTAGGGCAGTACTTC
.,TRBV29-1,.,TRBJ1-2,CSVDPGQHGYTF,TGCAGCGTTGACCCCGGACAGCACGGCTACACCTTC